The 4 T cell receptor beta chains reported below all come from one sample, sequenced in a study of shared clonotypes between healthy human individuals. Clones were read by immunoSEQ multiplex PCR, and TCRdb kept only the in-frame ones, dropping some. The sample contains fewer than 2.5 million clones, more than 85% of which appear only once. Sequences were obtained from naive CD4+ T cells from PBMCs. The subset is: CD45RA+ positively selected. The receptors originated from a man aged 18 to 35 in good health. Some clones in this sample may be carry-over from other donors' samples.

The chain employs TRBV28 and TRBJ2-1; 11 positions agree with TRBD2. V lost 3 bases, J lost 7 bases, and 11 bases stayed unmatched. The CDR3 is 17 residues long. CDR1 is MDHEN and CDR2 is SYDVKM in the germline V gene. Written as DNA, the CDR3 is TGTGCCAGCAGTTTCGTGATAGCGGGAGGGCCGGGGAATGAGCAGTTCTTC. This sequence encodes CASSFVIAGGPGNEQFF.

This chain uses TRBV28 with TRBJ2-3, with 9 bases aligning to TRBD2. V shed 2 bases and J 6 bases; nucleotides not matched to a gene: 12. CDR1 is MDHEN and CDR2 is SYDVKM in the germline V gene. The CDR3 runs to 17 residues. Here the CDR3 reads CASSLRSGSVRTDTQYF. CDR3 bases: TGTGCCAGCAGTTTACGTAGCGGGAGCGTGCGTACGGATACGCAGTATTTT.

The chain carries TRBV30 and TRBJ2-5; 11 bases are a match to TRBD1. The J call may be mistaken, given a closer DNA end match to TRBJ2-7. Germline-derived CDR1 and CDR2 are GTSNPN and SVGIG (reference sequence). The CDR3 totals 12 residues. Here the CDR3 DNA reads TGTGCCTGGGGGACAGGGGGGTACGAGCAGTACTTC. Its translation: CAWGTGGYEQYF.

This chain links TRBV19 with TRBJ2-7, with D perhaps TRBD2 (6 bases). This CDR3 has 12 amino acids. Deletions cut 5 bases from V and 3 bases from J, with 8 bases between. Germline V gene sequence: CDR1 LNHDA, CDR2 SQIVND (reference sequence). CDR3 residues: CASSAGGYEQYF. Written as DNA, the CDR3 is TGTGCCAGTAGTGCCGGGGGCTACGAGCAGTACTTC.